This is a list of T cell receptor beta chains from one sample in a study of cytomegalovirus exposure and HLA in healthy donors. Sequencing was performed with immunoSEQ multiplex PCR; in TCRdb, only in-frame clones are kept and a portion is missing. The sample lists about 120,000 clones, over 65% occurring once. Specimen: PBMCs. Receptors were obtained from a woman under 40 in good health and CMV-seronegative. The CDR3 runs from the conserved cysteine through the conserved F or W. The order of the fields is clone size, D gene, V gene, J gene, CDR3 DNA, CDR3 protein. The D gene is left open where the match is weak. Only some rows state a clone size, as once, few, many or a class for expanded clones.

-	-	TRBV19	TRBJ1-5	TGTGCCAGTAGTGAAGGGTTCGGGAGTCAGCCCCAGCATTTT	CASSEGFGSQPQHF
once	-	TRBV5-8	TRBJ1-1	TGTGCCAGCAGCTTGAGAAGGGCAGGGGTACTAGGCACTGAAGCTTTCTTT	CASSLRRAGVLGTEAFF
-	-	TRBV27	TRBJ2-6	TGTGCCAGCAGTTTTGGCGGTACTGGGGCCAACGTCCTGACTTTC	CASSFGGTGANVLTF
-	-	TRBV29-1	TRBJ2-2	TGCAGCGTTGCAGCGAACACCGGGGAGCTGTTTTTT	CSVAANTGELFF
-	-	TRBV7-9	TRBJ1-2	TGTGCCAGCAGCTTGGCACACTATGGCTACACCTTC	CASSLAHYGYTF
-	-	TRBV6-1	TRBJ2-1	TGTGCCACCCGACCTCCGGGGGGCCGATTCGATGAGCAGTTCTTC	CATRPPGGRFDEQFF
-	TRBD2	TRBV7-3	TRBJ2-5	TGTGCCAGCAGCTTAGGGGACTCCGGGGGGGAGACCCAGTACTTC	CASSLGDSGGETQYF
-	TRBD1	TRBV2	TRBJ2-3	TGTGCCAGCAGTGAAGAGCACAGGGGGCTCACAGATACGCAGTATTTT	CASSEEHRGLTDTQYF
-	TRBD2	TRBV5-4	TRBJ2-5	TGTGCCACCCAGGTTTTGACTAGCGGGGGGGCCGGGACCCAGTACTTC	CATQVLTSGGAGTQYF
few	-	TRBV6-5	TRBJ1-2	TGTGCCAGCAAGGGCGCAGCGGGGAACTATGGCTACACCTTC	CASKGAAGNYGYTF
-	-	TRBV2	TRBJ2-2	TGTGCCAGCAGTGAACTGGGTAGCGGACCCACGAACACCGGGGAGCTGTTTTTT	CASSELGSGPTNTGELFF
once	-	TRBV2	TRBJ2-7	TGTGCCAGCAGTGATGGGAGAGCCTACGAGCAGTACTTC	CASSDGRAYEQYF
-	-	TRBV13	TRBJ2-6	TGTGCCAGCAGCGCTAAAAACATTGGACAGCCTCGATGGGCCAACGTCCTGACTTTC	CASSAKNIGQPRWANVLTF
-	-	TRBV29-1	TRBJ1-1	TGCAGCGTTGATAGCAGGGGCCTCAACACTGAAGCTTTCTTT	CSVDSRGLNTEAFF
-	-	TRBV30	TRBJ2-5	TGTGCCTGGAGTCCCTTGGAGACCCAGTACTTC	CAWSPLETQYF
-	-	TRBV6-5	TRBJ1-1	TGTGCCAGCAGTTACTCTCAAGGGGTAGGTTATGAAGCTTTCTTT	CASSYSQGVGYEAFF